The 31 T cell receptor beta chains reported below all come from one sample, sequenced in a study of blood T cell repertoires in COVID-19 (dated by TCRdb to about 2020). Libraries were made using the immunoSEQ multiplex PCR assay. Not all clones reach the TCRdb copy of this immuneACCESS table, which keeps in-frame sequences only. Checked studies attribute under half of the gap to unresolved V genes and leave the rest unexplained. The sample yields approximately 34,000 clones; 75% to 90% were counted once. The ten largest clones take up over 9% of the sample. Sample: peripheral blood. These receptors all stem from a human donor in a cohort sampled during active COVID-19.

The chain has TRBV27 and TRBJ2-5; D is perhaps TRBD2 (5 bases). The ends were cut back, 2 bases at V and 2 bases at J, with 9 bases in the middle. Germline CDR1 and CDR2: MNHEY and SMNVEV (reference sequence). This CDR3 region has 14 residues. For the CDR3, the DNA is TGTGCCAGCAGTTTAACCAGACTACAAGAGACCCAGTACTTC. Protein: CASSLTRLQETQYF.

The chain is built from TRBV9 and TRBJ1-2; TRBD1 is a possible D gene (6 bases). Germline V gene data show CDR1 as SGDLS and CDR2 as YYNGEE. V lost 2 bases and J 3 bases, leaving 14 bases between the germline ends. The CDR3 covers 15 residues. The CDR3 loop reads CASSVGGRGYYGYTF. CDR3 DNA: TGTGCCAGCAGCGTCGGAGGCAGGGGATACTATGGCTACACCTTC.

The chain employs TRBV24-1 and TRBJ2-3, with D perhaps matching TRBD2 (5 bases). The germline gives CDR1 KGHDR, CDR2 SFDVKD. The CDR3 runs 16 residues. The V end lost 1 base, the J end lost 4 bases, and 14 bases lay between the germline ends. The CDR3 bases are TGTGCCACCAGTGATTTAAAGCGGTCGGCGGCAGATACGCAGTATTTT. Translating gives CATSDLKRSAADTQYF.

The CDR3 sequence is CASSQERTDADTQYF. CDR3 DNA: TGCGCCAGCAGCCAAGAGAGGACTGACGCAGATACGCAGTATTTT. This chain joins TRBV4-1 and TRBJ2-3, with D possibly being TRBD2 (5 bases). Germline V gene data show CDR1 as MGHRA and CDR2 as YSYEKL. The V and J ends lost 0 bases and 4 bases respectively, with 11 bases between them. CDR3 length equals 15 residues.

The chain has TRBV7-9 and TRBJ2-1, with D perhaps matching TRBD1 (5 bases). The CDR3 sequence is 14 residues long. CDR1 and CDR2 from the germline V gene are SEHNR and FQNEAQ (reference sequence). V lost 4 bases to trimming and J lost 0 bases, with 7 bases between them. Here the CDR3 reads CASSYRSSYNEQFF. CDR3 coding DNA: TGTGCCAGCAGCTACAGGAGCTCCTACAATGAGCAGTTCTTC.

This clone has just one count. V gene TRBV6-5 combines with J gene TRBJ2-7; D unclear. The CDR3 spans 15 residues. The V gene lost 8 bases and the J gene lost 5 bases, with 22 bases spanning the gap. Germline-derived CDR1 and CDR2 are MNHEY and SVGAGI. This chain's CDR3 is CASGLNRFSYNEQYF. CDR3 in DNA: TGTGCCAGCGGTCTCAACAGATTTTCCTACAACGAGCAGTACTTC.

The chain has TRBV6-2 or TRBV6-3 and TRBJ1-2; perhaps TRBD1 as D (5 bases). The CDR3 spans 12 residues. CDR1 is MNHEY and CDR2 is SVGEGT in the germline V gene. Trimming stripped 6 bases from V and 6 bases from J, with 11 bases between. CDR3 region: CASSLLRDGYTF. The CDR3, as DNA: TGTGCCAGCAGCCTCCTCAGGGATGGCTACACCTTC.

The V call is TRBV29-1, the J call TRBJ2-7, with TRBD2 as a possible D gene (5 bases). Trimming took off 4 bases at V and 5 bases at J, with 21 bases between the two ends. The CDR3 is made up of 15 amino acids. CDR1 is SQVTM and CDR2 is ANQGSEA in the germline V gene. The CDR3 DNA reads as TGCAGCGTTGTGGGCGGTTCGACCGCGGGCAACGAGCAGTACTTC. Amino acids: CSVVGGSTAGNEQYF.

The V and J genes are TRBV28 and TRBJ2-3; D possibly corresponds to TRBD1 (5 bases). CDR3 size: 13 residues. The germline V and J ends were trimmed by 5 bases and 1 base, with 7 bases remaining between them. Germline V CDR1 and CDR2: MDHEN, SYDVKM. CDR3 DNA: TGTGCCAGCAGTACAGGAGGCACAGATACGCAGTATTTT. Translation gives CASSTGGTDTQYF.

CDR3: CSARRQETQYF. The CDR3 region has the DNA TGCAGCGCACGCCGGCAAGAGACCCAGTACTTC. V gene TRBV29-1 combines with J gene TRBJ2-5; no reliable D call. Germline V gene sequence: CDR1 SQVTM, CDR2 ANQGSEA. This CDR3 is built from 11 residues. Trimming removed 7 bases from V and 2 bases from J, with 8 bases in between.

V and J are TRBV27 and TRBJ2-7, with D maybe TRBD1 (6 bases). CDR1 MNHEY and CDR2 SMNVEV come from the germline V gene (reference sequence). This CDR3 has 14 residues. V shed 2 bases and J shed 1 base, with 9 bases lying between them. The CDR3 region has the DNA TGTGCCAGCAGTTTAGAGGGGGTTTCCTACGAGCAGTACTTC. Protein: CASSLEGVSYEQYF.

The gene calls are TRBV7-2 and TRBJ1-2; D gene unclear. Germline-derived CDR1 and CDR2 are SGHTA and FQGNSA. This CDR3 comprises 14 residues. V lost 3 bases and J 0 bases, leaving 8 bases between the germline ends. The CDR3 coding sequence is TGTGCCAGCAGCTTCTACAGAGCTAACTATGGCTACACCTTC. Its protein product is CASSFYRANYGYTF.

The chain couples TRBV18 to TRBJ2-3, with 14 nucleotides matching TRBD2. Germline values: CDR1 KGHSH, CDR2 LQKENI. The CDR3 covers 16 residues. V dropped 8 bases and J dropped 5; count of bases not matched to a gene: 9. For the CDR3, the DNA is TGTGCCAGCAGACCGGGACTAGCGGGAGTGCAAGATACGCAGTATTTT. It translates to CASRPGLAGVQDTQYF. Full variable domain (missing parts from reference TRBV18 and TRBJ2-3): NAGVMQNPRHLVRRRGQEARLRCSPMKGHSHVYWYRQLPEEGLKFMVYLQKENIIDESGMPKERFSAEFPKEGPSILRIQQVVRGDSAAYFCASRPGLAGVQDTQYFGPGTRLTVL.

As DNA, the CDR3 is TGTGCCAGCTCACTAACCAGCAATGAGCAGTTCTTC. It encodes CASSLTSNEQFF. The chain recombines TRBV18 with TRBJ2-1; no clear D gene. The CDR3 loop spans 12 amino acids. With 4 bases removed from V and 6 bases from J, the gap between germline ends came to 7 bases. Germline V gene lookup returns CDR1 KGHSH and CDR2 LQKENI.

This rearrangement joins TRBV5-6 to TRBJ2-7, with TRBD2 matching over 12 bases. The trim removed 0 bases at V and 4 bases at J, leaving 11 bases unmatched. The CDR3 consists of 18 residues. In germline, CDR1 is SGHDT, CDR2 YYEEEE. Here the CDR3 reads CASSLASLTSGRSYEQYF. DNA for the CDR3: TGTGCCAGCAGCTTGGCCTCTTTGACTAGCGGGAGATCGTACGAGCAGTACTTC.

The V and J genes are TRBV4-2 and TRBJ1-5; D unresolved. V lost 2 bases and J lost 5, with 10 bases in between. Looked up from germline, CDR1 is LGHNA and CDR2 is YNFKEQ. This CDR3 has 14 residues. The CDR3 coding sequence is TGTGCCAGCAGCCAAAGCGCGGGAGATCAGCCCCAGCATTTT. It yields the protein CASSQSAGDQPQHF.

The rearrangement uses TRBV19 and TRBJ1-6, with D unclear. The ends were cut back, 5 bases at V and 7 bases at J, with 9 bases in the middle. Germline loops: CDR1 LNHDA, CDR2 SQIVND (reference sequence). This CDR3 comprises 13 residues. CDR3 protein: CASSSRTNSPLHF. CDR3 coding DNA: TGTGCCAGTAGTTCGCGTACGAATTCACCCCTCCACTTT.

The table lists this clone with a count of one. The rearrangement links TRBV27 to TRBJ1-2; D unclear. Trimming cost V 5 bases and J 4 bases, with 14 bases left between them. In germline, CDR1 is MNHEY, CDR2 SMNVEV (reference sequence). The CDR3 is made up of 14 amino acids. The CDR3 here is CASSPRFPGYGYTF. In nucleotides, the CDR3 is TGTGCCAGCAGTCCCCGGTTCCCTGGCTATGGCTACACCTTC.

This clone was found once. The chain employs TRBV7-2 and TRBJ2-1; 11 nucleotides match TRBD2. The germline CDR1 and CDR2 sequences are SGHTA and FQGNSA. The V segment lost 7 bases and the J segment 7 bases; nucleotides outside the gene matches: 12. The CDR3 totals 16 residues. The CDR3 bases are TGTGCCAGCACTTTAGGGCTAGCGGGGGGTCGGAATGAGCAGTTCTTC. Its protein product is CASTLGLAGGRNEQFF.

The rearrangement joins TRBV19 to TRBJ2-1, with 10 bases fitting TRBD1. The CDR3 runs 15 residues. Looked up from germline, CDR1 is LNHDA and CDR2 is SQIVND (reference sequence). V lost 5 bases, J lost 5 bases, and 6 bases stayed unmatched. The CDR3 DNA sequence: TGTGCCAGTAGTCGCTGGACAGGGGGGAACAATGAGCAGTTCTTC. It specifies CASSRWTGGNNEQFF.

For the CDR3, the DNA is TGTGCCAGCGACCCGGGACAGGGGCACACTGAAGCTTTCTTT. Translated, it gives CASDPGQGHTEAFF. This chain links TRBV18 with TRBJ1-1; 10 bases match TRBD1. The germline gives CDR1 KGHSH, CDR2 LQKENI. V gave up 8 bases and J gave up 3 bases; unmatched junction bases: 6. The length of the CDR3 is 14 residues. Complete variable domain (other parts from reference TRBV18 and TRBJ1-1): NAGVMQNPRHLVRRRGQEARLRCSPMKGHSHVYWYRQLPEEGLKFMVYLQKENIIDESGMPKERFSAEFPKEGPSILRIQQVVRGDSAAYFCASDPGQGHTEAFFGQGTRLTVV.

CDR3 residues: CASSLVARGGAQDTQYF. The CDR3 region has the DNA TGTGCCAGCAGCTTAGTGGCTCGAGGGGGGGCACAAGATACGCAGTATTTT. This chain joins TRBV7-2 and TRBJ2-3; D perhaps matches TRBD2 (7 bases). Trimming removed 1 base at V and 5 bases at J, with 19 bases between. CDR3 size: 17 residues. From germline, CDR1 is SGHTA and CDR2 FQGNSA.

The chain couples TRBV28 to TRBJ1-2, with 9 bases that match TRBD1. The germline V gene encodes CDR1 MDHEN and CDR2 SYDVKM. V shed 3 bases and J 8 bases; nucleotides not matched to a gene: 7. CDR3 size: 14 residues. CDR3 sequence: CASSFIGQGLGYTF. DNA for the CDR3: TGTGCCAGCAGTTTTATCGGACAGGGGTTGGGCTACACCTTC.

The chain combines TRBV6-1 with TRBJ1-5, with unresolved D. Germline CDR1 is MNHNS and CDR2 is SASEGT. V shed 3 bases and J shed 5 bases, with 11 bases lying between them. The CDR3 length is 14 residues. CDR3 bases: TGTGCCAGCAGTGAGAGGTCGGGTTATCAGCCCCAGCATTTT. This translates into CASSERSGYQPQHF.

The chain joins TRBV7-9 to TRBJ1-4; D is unresolved. V was clipped by 1 base and J by 6 bases, with 9 bases between them. Germline V gene lookup returns CDR1 SEHNR and CDR2 FQNEAQ (reference sequence). There are 14 residues in the CDR3. The CDR3 sequence: CASSLDEAHEKLFF. The CDR3 bases are TGTGCCAGCAGCTTAGACGAGGCGCATGAAAAACTGTTTTTT. Variable domain in full (rest from reference TRBV7-9 and TRBJ1-4): DTGVSQNPRHKITKRGQNVTFRCDPISEHNRLYWYRQTLGQGPEFLTYFQNEAQLEKSRLLSDRFSAERPKGSFSTLEIQRTEQGDSAMYLCASSLDEAHEKLFFGSGTQLSVL.

The gene calls are TRBV6-5 and TRBJ2-3, with 9 bases that match TRBD1. This CDR3 region has 16 residues. The V and J ends lost 4 bases and 4 bases, in that order; junction bases with no gene match: 9. The germline CDR1 and CDR2 sequences are MNHEY and SVGAGI. The CDR3 region is CASSFGQGLGADTQYF. In DNA, the CDR3 is TGTGCCAGCAGTTTCGGACAGGGGTTGGGCGCAGATACGCAGTATTTT.

This chain joins TRBV6-4 and TRBJ2-3, with TRBD2 matching 10 bases. V lost 2 bases to trimming and J lost 2 bases; unmatched junction nucleotides: 16. The CDR3 totals 20 residues. Germline V gene data show CDR1 as MRHNA and CDR2 as SNTAGT. The CDR3 DNA reads as TGTGCCAGCAGTGACCTCCGTAGGGGTAGCGGGGGGCCATACACAGATACGCAGTATTTT. Translation: CASSDLRRGSGGPYTDTQYF.

The chain links TRBV12-3 or TRBV12-4 to TRBJ1-2, with 7 positions matching TRBD1. This CDR3 is built from 13 residues. Losses at the gene ends were 5 bases for V and 6 bases for J; bases not matched to a gene: 6. The CDR3 loop reads CASSTMTGNGYTF. The CDR3 DNA reads as TGTGCCAGCAGTACTATGACAGGGAATGGCTACACCTTC.

The chain links TRBV19 to TRBJ1-2, with TRBD1 as a possible D gene (5 bases). CDR1 LNHDA and CDR2 SQIVND come from the germline V gene (reference sequence). Trimming shortened V by 11 bases and J by 7 bases, and 14 bases separated the two germline ends. The CDR3 extends over 11 amino acids. The CDR3 reads CASRGGGGYTF. CDR3 DNA: TGTGCCTCTCGCGGGGGTGGTGGCTACACCTTC.

This clone was counted once. V and J are TRBV7-2 and TRBJ1-2, with D possibly TRBD1 on 5 matching bases. Germline V CDR1 and CDR2: SGHTA, FQGNSA. The CDR3 has 13 residues. Trimming took off 5 bases at V and 6 bases at J, with 13 bases between the two ends. CDR3 sequence (DNA): TGTGCCAGCAGCATCCTCGGGGGGGATGGCTACACCTTC. As protein: CASSILGGDGYTF.

The rearrangement links TRBV7-3 to TRBJ2-4; possibly TRBD2 for D (6 bases). The CDR3 loop spans 13 amino acids. Per the germline V gene, CDR1 is SGHTA and CDR2 is FQGTGA. V lost 1 base and J 6 bases, leaving 7 bases between the germline ends. CDR3 loop: CASSLKEGNIQYF. CDR3 in DNA: TGTGCCAGCAGCTTAAAGGAGGGAAACATTCAGTACTTC.